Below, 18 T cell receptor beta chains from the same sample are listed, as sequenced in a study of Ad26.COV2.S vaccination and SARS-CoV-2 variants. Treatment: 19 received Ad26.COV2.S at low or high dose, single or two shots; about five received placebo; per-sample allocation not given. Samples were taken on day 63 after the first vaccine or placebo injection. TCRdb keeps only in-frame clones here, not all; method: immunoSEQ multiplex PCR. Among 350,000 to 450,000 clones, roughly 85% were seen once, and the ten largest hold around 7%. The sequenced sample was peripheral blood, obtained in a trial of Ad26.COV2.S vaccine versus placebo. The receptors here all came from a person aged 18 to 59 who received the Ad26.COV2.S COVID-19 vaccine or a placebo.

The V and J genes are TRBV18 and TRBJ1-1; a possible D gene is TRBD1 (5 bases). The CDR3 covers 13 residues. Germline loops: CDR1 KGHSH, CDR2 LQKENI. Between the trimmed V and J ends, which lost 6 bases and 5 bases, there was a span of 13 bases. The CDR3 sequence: CASSDGGRTEAFF. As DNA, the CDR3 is TGTGCCAGCTCGGACGGGGGGAGGACTGAAGCTTTCTTT.

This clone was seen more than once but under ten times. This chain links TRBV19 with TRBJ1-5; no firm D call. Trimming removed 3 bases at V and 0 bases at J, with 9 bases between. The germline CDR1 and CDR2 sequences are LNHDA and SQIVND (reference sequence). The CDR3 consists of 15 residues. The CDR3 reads CASSIGQSSNQPQHF. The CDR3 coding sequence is TGTGCCAGTAGTATCGGGCAGAGTAGCAATCAGCCCCAGCATTTT.

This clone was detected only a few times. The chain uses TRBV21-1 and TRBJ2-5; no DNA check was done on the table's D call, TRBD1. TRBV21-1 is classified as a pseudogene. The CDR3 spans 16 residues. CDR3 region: CASSKALKQSQETQYF. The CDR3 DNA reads TGTGCCAGCAGCAAAGCCCTTAAACAGTCCCAAGAGACCCAGTACTTC.

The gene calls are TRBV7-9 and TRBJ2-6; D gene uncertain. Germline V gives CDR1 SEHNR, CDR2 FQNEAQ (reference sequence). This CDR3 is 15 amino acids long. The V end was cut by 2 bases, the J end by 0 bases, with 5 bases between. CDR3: CASSLLGSGANVLTF. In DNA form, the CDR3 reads TGTGCCAGCAGCTTATTGGGCTCTGGGGCCAACGTCCTGACTTTC. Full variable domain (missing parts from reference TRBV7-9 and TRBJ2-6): DTGVSQNPRHKITKRGQNVTFRCDPISEHNRLYWYRQTLGQGPEFLTYFQNEAQLEKSRLLSDRFSAERPKGSFSTLEIQRTEQGDSAMYLCASSLLGSGANVLTFGAGSRLTVL.

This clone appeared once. The CDR3 DNA reads as TGCAGCGTTGCGATAGTGAACACCATATATTTT. Its translation is CSVAIVNTIYF. V usage is TRBV29-1 and J usage is TRBJ1-3; D not certain. With 4 bases removed from V and 7 bases from J, the gap between germline ends came to 8 bases. This CDR3 contains 11 residues. CDR1 is SQVTM and CDR2 is ANQGSEA in the germline V gene.

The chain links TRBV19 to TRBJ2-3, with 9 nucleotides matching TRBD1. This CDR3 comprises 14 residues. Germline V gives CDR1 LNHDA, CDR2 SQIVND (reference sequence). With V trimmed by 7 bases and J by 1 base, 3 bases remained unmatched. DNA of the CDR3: TGTGCCAGTATGAACAGGGGGCGCACAGATACGCAGTATTTT. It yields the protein CASMNRGRTDTQYF.

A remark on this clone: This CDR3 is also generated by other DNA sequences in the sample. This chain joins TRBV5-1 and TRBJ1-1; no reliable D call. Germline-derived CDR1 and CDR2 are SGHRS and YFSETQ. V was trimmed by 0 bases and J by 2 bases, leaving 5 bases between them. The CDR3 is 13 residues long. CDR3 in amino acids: CASSLAPNTEAFF. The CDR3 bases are TGCGCCAGCAGCTTGGCCCCAAACACTGAAGCTTTCTTT.

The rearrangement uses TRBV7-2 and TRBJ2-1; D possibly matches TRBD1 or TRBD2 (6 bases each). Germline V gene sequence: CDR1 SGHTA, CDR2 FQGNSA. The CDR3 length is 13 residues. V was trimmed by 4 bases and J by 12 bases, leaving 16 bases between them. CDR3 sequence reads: CASSSPVKGGQFF. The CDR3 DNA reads TGTGCCAGCAGCTCCCCAGTAAAGGGGGGGCAGTTCTTC.

The CDR3 nucleotides read TGCGCCAGCAGTTCAGGGGGCGCCAGCTATGGCTACACCTTC. Residues: CASSSGGASYGYTF. J is TRBJ1-2 and V is TRBV5-1, with TRBD1 matching over 8 bases. The CDR3 has 14 residues. Germline assignment: CDR1 SGHRS and CDR2 YFSETQ. V lost 5 bases to trimming and J lost 4 bases; unmatched junction nucleotides: 7.

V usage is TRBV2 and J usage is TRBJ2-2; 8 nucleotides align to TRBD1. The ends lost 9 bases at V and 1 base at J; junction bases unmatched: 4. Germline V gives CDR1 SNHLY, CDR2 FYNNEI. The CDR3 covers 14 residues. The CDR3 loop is CASGGQGNTGELFF. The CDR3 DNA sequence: TGTGCCAGTGGAGGACAGGGGAACACCGGGGAGCTGTTTTTT. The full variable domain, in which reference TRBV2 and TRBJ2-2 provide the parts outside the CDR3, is EPEVTQTPSHQVTQMGQEVILRCVPISNHLYFYWYRQILGQKVEFLVSFYNNEISEKSEIFDDQFSVERPDGSNFTLKIRSTKLEDSAMYFCASGGQGNTGELFFGEGSRLTVL.

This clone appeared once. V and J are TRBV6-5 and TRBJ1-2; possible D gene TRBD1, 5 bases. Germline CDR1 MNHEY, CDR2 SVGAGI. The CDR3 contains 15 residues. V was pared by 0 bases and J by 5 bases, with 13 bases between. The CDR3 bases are TGTGCCAGCAGTTACTCCGCAGGGCGGGCTTATGGCTACACCTTC. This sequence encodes CASSYSAGRAYGYTF.

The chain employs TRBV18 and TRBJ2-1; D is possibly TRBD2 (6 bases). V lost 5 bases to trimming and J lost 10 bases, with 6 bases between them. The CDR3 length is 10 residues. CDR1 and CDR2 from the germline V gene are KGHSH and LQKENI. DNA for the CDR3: TGTGCCAGCTCAGGAGGGGAGCAGTTCTTC. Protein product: CASSGGEQFF.

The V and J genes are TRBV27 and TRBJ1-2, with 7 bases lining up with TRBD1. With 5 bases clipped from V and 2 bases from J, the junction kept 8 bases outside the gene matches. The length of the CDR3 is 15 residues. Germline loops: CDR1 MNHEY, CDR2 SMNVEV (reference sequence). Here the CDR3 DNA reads TGTGCCAGCAGTACCCGACAGGGCCCAAACTATGGCTACACCTTC. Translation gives CASSTRQGPNYGYTF.

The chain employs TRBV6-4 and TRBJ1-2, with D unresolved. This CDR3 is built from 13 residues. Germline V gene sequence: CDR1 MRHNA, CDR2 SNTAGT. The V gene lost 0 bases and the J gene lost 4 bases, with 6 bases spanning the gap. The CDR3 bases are TGTGCCAGCAGTGACTCGGGCAGCTATGGCTACACCTTC. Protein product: CASSDSGSYGYTF.

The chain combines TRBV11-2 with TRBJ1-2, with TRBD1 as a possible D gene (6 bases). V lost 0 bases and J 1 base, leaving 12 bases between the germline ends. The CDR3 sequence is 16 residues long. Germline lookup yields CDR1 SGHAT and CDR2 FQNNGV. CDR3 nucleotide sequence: TGTGCCAGCAGCTTAGAGAGGACAGCGCGTAACTATGGCTACACCTTC. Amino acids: CASSLERTARNYGYTF.

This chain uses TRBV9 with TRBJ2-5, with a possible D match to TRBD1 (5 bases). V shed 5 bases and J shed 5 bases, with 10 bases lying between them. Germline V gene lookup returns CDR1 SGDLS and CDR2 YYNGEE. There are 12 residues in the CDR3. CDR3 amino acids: CASSGQGETQYF. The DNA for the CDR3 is TGTGCCAGCAGTGGGCAGGGCGAGACCCAGTACTTC.

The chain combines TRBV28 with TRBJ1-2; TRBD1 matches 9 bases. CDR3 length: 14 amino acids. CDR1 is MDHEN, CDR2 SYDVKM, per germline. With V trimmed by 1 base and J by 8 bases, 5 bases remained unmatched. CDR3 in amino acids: CASSLSGTGQGYTF. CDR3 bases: TGTGCCAGCAGTTTATCCGGGACAGGGCAAGGCTACACCTTC.

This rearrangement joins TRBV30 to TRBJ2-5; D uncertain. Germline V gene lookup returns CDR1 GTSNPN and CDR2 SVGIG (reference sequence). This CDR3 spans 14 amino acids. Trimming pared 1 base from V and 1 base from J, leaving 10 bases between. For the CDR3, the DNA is TGTGCCTGGAGTGGGTACATTCTCCAAGAGACCCAGTACTTC. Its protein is CAWSGYILQETQYF. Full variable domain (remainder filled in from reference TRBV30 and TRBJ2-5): SQTIHQWPATLVQPVGSPLSLECTVEGTSNPNLYWYRQAAGRGLQLLFYSVGIGQISSEVPQNLSASRPQDRQFILSSKKLLLSDSGFYLCAWSGYILQETQYFGPGTRLLVL.